The 28 T cell receptor beta chains below come from one sample, sequenced in a study of cytomegalovirus exposure and HLA in healthy donors. The PCR was carried out with 60 Vbeta primers and 13 Jbeta primers. This table comes from immunoSEQ multiplex PCR, and its TCRdb copy is limited to in-frame clones, with some not included. There are some 250,000 clones in the sample; 70% to 90% occur only once, and almost 8% lies in the top ten. The sequenced material came from PBMCs. The receptor source for this set is a woman aged 60 to 75 in good health and CMV-seropositive.

V is TRBV5-3 and J is TRBJ1-1; D unresolved. TRBV5-3 is an open reading frame whose function is uncertain. Trimming stripped 2 bases from V and 1 base from J, with 15 bases between. The CDR3 length is 16 residues. The CDR3 region has the DNA TGTGCCAGAAGCTTCACCTGGGAGGCTCCGAACACTGAAGCTTTCTTT. It yields the protein CARSFTWEAPNTEAFF.

The chain recombines TRBV9 with TRBJ2-2, with 9 bases identical to TRBD2. The germline CDR1 and CDR2 sequences are SGDLS and YYNGEE. V lost 4 bases and J lost 2; bases outside the gene matches: 6. This CDR3 contains 16 residues. Here the CDR3 reads CASSQGLAENTGELFF. In DNA, the CDR3 is TGTGCCAGCAGCCAGGGACTAGCAGAAAACACCGGGGAGCTGTTTTTT.

This clone was counted once. This rearrangement joins TRBV5-1 to TRBJ1-2, with a possible D match to TRBD1 (5 bases). Trimming left V 4 bases short and J 7 bases short, with 14 bases between. This CDR3 spans 13 amino acids. CDR1 is SGHRS and CDR2 is YFSETQ in the germline V gene. CDR3 in amino acids: CASSHDGGSGYTF. CDR3 coding DNA: TGCGCCAGCAGCCACGACGGGGGGAGTGGCTACACCTTC.

This clone was picked up one time. The chain joins TRBV7-9 to TRBJ1-4, with D possibly being TRBD1 (5 bases). V lost 0 bases and J lost 10, with 9 bases in between. Germline lookup yields CDR1 SEHNR and CDR2 FQNEAQ (reference sequence). The CDR3 totals 13 residues. The CDR3 protein is CASSLATGVKLFF. Written as DNA, the CDR3 is TGTGCCAGCAGCTTAGCAACAGGTGTAAAACTGTTTTTT.

This CDR3 is CASRPLAGMDTGELFF. CDR3 in DNA: TGTGCCAGCAGACCACTAGCGGGTATGGACACCGGGGAGCTGTTTTTT. V is TRBV25-1 and J is TRBJ2-2; 9 bases map to TRBD2. CDR1 and CDR2 from the germline V gene are MGHDK and SYGVNS. CDR3 length equals 16 residues. Trimming took 6 bases from V and 3 from J; bases not matched to a gene: 8.

This clone has only one observation. The V and J genes are TRBV7-9 and TRBJ1-2, with 7 bases identical to TRBD1. V trimming: 1 base; J trimming: 5 bases; junction bases outside the gene matches: 4. The CDR3 runs to 14 residues. Per germline, CDR1 SEHNR and CDR2 FQNEAQ (reference sequence). Here the CDR3 reads CASSLEGAAYGYTF. For the CDR3, the DNA is TGTGCCAGCAGCTTAGAGGGGGCCGCTTATGGCTACACCTTC.

The V gene is TRBV11-3, the J gene TRBJ1-1, with D unclear. The CDR3 has 15 residues. From germline, CDR1 is SGHNT and CDR2 YENEEA. The V end was cut by 0 bases, the J end by 5 bases, with 13 bases between. CDR3 nucleotides: TGTGCCAGCAGCTTAGATTACGGCCGCGGGACTGAAGCTTTCTTT. Its translation is CASSLDYGRGTEAFF.

The V and J genes are TRBV19 and TRBJ2-3, with D perhaps TRBD2 (6 bases). Germline V lookup: CDR1 LNHDA, CDR2 SQIVND (reference sequence). The V end lost 0 bases, the J end lost 0 bases, and 10 bases lay between the germline ends. This CDR3 spans 16 amino acids. In DNA form, the CDR3 reads TGTGCCAGTAGTATAGATCGGGGGTATAGCACAGATACGCAGTATTTT. Translation: CASSIDRGYSTDTQYF.

V is TRBV2 and J is TRBJ2-7, with D possibly being TRBD1 (5 bases). CDR1 is SNHLY, CDR2 FYNNEI, per germline. CDR3 length equals 14 residues. V was pared by 1 base and J by 3 bases, with 10 bases between. The DNA for the CDR3 is TGTGCCAGCAGTGAAGTACAGGCGAACTACGAGCAGTACTTC. This translates into CASSEVQANYEQYF.

The chain joins TRBV28 to TRBJ1-1, with a tentative D call TRBD1 (6 bases). CDR1 and CDR2 from the germline V gene are MDHEN and SYDVKM. CDR3 size: 14 residues. V lost 5 bases to trimming and J lost 7 bases, with 17 bases between them. This chain's CDR3 is CASSPRGGRSEAFF. The DNA of the CDR3 is TGTGCCAGCAGTCCTCGGGGGGGCCGAAGTGAAGCTTTCTTT. Full variable domain (outside the CDR3, taken from reference TRBV28 and TRBJ1-1): DVKVTQSSRYLVKRTGEKVFLECVQDMDHENMFWYRQDPGLGLRLIYFSYDVKMKEKGDIPEGYSVSREKKERFSLILESASTNQTSMYLCASSPRGGRSEAFFGQGTRLTVV.

This chain uses TRBV28 with TRBJ2-7; TRBD2 aligns across 10 bases. V was pared by 1 base and J by 3 bases, with 15 bases of the junction left unmatched. This CDR3 comprises 19 residues. Germline V lookup: CDR1 MDHEN, CDR2 SYDVKM. The CDR3 here is CASSLFSSSSLAGNYEQYF. Here the CDR3 DNA reads TGTGCCAGCAGTTTATTTAGTTCCTCATCACTAGCGGGGAACTACGAGCAGTACTTC.

The V and J genes are TRBV6-1 and TRBJ1-1, with D possibly matching TRBD1 (5 bases). This CDR3 has 14 residues. V was trimmed by 2 bases and J by 3 bases, leaving 10 bases between them. Germline CDR1 is MNHNS and CDR2 is SASEGT. The CDR3 sequence is CASSESRGDTEAFF. The CDR3 nucleotides are TGTGCCAGCAGTGAAAGTCGGGGGGACACTGAAGCTTTCTTT.

This clone occurred a few times. The chain employs TRBV28 and TRBJ1-5; 11 bases align to TRBD1. Trimming at V came to 6 bases and at J to 5 bases, leaving 9 bases not matched to a gene. Germline lookup yields CDR1 MDHEN and CDR2 SYDVKM. This CDR3 is 16 amino acids long. The CDR3 loop is CASSYRRTGGDQPQHF. CDR3 nucleotides: TGTGCCAGCAGCTACCGACGGACAGGGGGCGATCAGCCCCAGCATTTT.

This clone was recorded a few times. This chain connects TRBV19 to TRBJ2-4; perhaps TRBD1 as D (6 bases). The CDR3 totals 13 residues. Between the trimmed V and J ends, which lost 5 bases and 9 bases, there was a span of 14 bases. The germline gives CDR1 LNHDA, CDR2 SQIVND (reference sequence). CDR3 bases: TGTGCCAGTAGTGCCAACAGGGTGGGCATTCAGTACTTC. It codes for CASSANRVGIQYF.

The chain is built from TRBV18 and TRBJ2-2, with D possibly being TRBD2 (7 bases). The ends were cut back, 4 bases at V and 5 bases at J, with 14 bases in the middle. The CDR3 contains 15 residues. CDR1 is KGHSH, CDR2 LQKENI, per germline. CDR3 in amino acids: CASSLPGGRTGELFF. Written as DNA, the CDR3 is TGTGCCAGCTCACTCCCGGGGGGCCGTACCGGGGAGCTGTTTTTT.

This chain connects TRBV21-1 to TRBJ2-5; the table names TRBD1, a call not compared with the DNA. TRBV21-1 is a pseudogene. The CDR3 length is 16 residues. CDR3 DNA sequence: TGTGCCAGCATCCTAGGGTCCGGGACAGGGCAAGAGACCCAGTACTTC. Its protein is CASILGSGTGQETQYF.

This clone was detected a few times. The chain employs TRBV10-1 and TRBJ2-5, with D possibly matching TRBD2 (5 bases). The CDR3 is 13 amino acids. Germline assignment: CDR1 WNHNN and CDR2 SYGVQD (reference sequence). Between the trimmed V and J ends, which lost 3 bases and 7 bases, there was a span of 12 bases. This chain's CDR3 is CASSEGPGGTQYF. Written as DNA, the CDR3 is TGCGCCAGCAGTGAAGGGCCCGGAGGGACCCAGTACTTC.

This chain uses TRBV5-1 with TRBJ1-1; 7 nucleotides line up with TRBD1. This CDR3 is 16 amino acids long. V was pared by 4 bases and J by 0 bases, with 9 bases of the junction left unmatched. Germline assignment: CDR1 SGHRS and CDR2 YFSETQ. CDR3 coding DNA: TGCGCCAGCAGCGACTTAACCCAGGGGGTGAACACTGAAGCTTTCTTT. Translating it yields CASSDLTQGVNTEAFF.

The rearrangement links TRBV4-1 to TRBJ1-6; a possible D gene is TRBD1 (6 bases). Trimming took off 1 base at V and 8 bases at J, with 12 bases between the two ends. This CDR3 region has 15 residues. Germline CDR1 MGHRA, CDR2 YSYEKL. The DNA for the CDR3 is TGCGCCAGCAGCCAAGGGGGGCCTTTTGATTCACCCCTCCACTTT. It translates to CASSQGGPFDSPLHF.

J is TRBJ2-2 and V is TRBV4-1; 14 bases are shared with TRBD2. The CDR3 runs 18 residues. Germline CDR1 MGHRA, CDR2 YSYEKL. The V and J ends lost 3 bases and 1 base, in that order; junction bases with no gene match: 4. The CDR3 region has the DNA TGCGCCAGCAGCCAGCGGACTAGCGGGAGGATGAACACCGGGGAGCTGTTTTTT. Translating it yields CASSQRTSGRMNTGELFF.

The chain uses TRBV5-1 and TRBJ2-5; the D is unclear. Germline V gives CDR1 SGHRS, CDR2 YFSETQ. There are 12 residues in the CDR3. Trimming took off 1 base at V and 5 bases at J, with 6 bases between the two ends. The CDR3 DNA reads TGCGCCAGCAGCTTGTCCCAGGAGACCCAGTACTTC. This codes for CASSLSQETQYF.

This chain joins TRBV10-3 and TRBJ2-2, with D possibly TRBD1 on 6 matching bases. Germline loops: CDR1 ENHRY, CDR2 SYGVKD. The ends were cut back, 11 bases at V and 4 bases at J, with 17 bases in the middle. This CDR3 comprises 14 residues. CDR3 protein: CALLRGSGTGELFF. CDR3 DNA: TGTGCCTTATTGAGGGGGTCGGGCACCGGGGAGCTGTTTTTT.

This clone was counted once. The chain has TRBV4-1 and TRBJ2-7, with D possibly matching TRBD2 (6 bases). CDR1 and CDR2 (germline): MGHRA, YSYEKL. Trimming shortened V by 2 bases and J by 0 bases, and 14 bases separated the two germline ends. The CDR3 totals 16 residues. As DNA, the CDR3 is TGCGCCAGCAGCCAAATCGGACGGGGGATCTCCTACGAGCAGTACTTC. Translating gives CASSQIGRGISYEQYF.

The chain uses TRBV7-9 and TRBJ2-1; 12 bases are a match to TRBD2. Trimming at V came to 4 bases and at J to 8 bases, leaving 3 bases not matched to a gene. In germline, CDR1 is SEHNR, CDR2 FQNEAQ (reference sequence). CDR3 length: 14 amino acids. CDR3: CASSWTSGNDEQFF. The CDR3, as DNA: TGTGCCAGCAGCTGGACTAGCGGGAACGATGAGCAGTTCTTC.

The chain has TRBV5-1 and TRBJ2-2; 14 bases align to TRBD2. V was pared by 4 bases and J by 4 bases, with 6 bases of the junction left unmatched. The germline gives CDR1 SGHRS, CDR2 YFSETQ. There are 17 residues in the CDR3. Written as DNA, the CDR3 is TGCGCCAGCAGCCCAGGGACTAGCGGGAGTTTCACCGGGGAGCTGTTTTTT. It yields the protein CASSPGTSGSFTGELFF.

The chain recombines TRBV13 with TRBJ2-1; D is uncertain. Per the germline V gene, CDR1 is PRHDT and CDR2 is FYEKMQ (reference sequence). V lost 2 bases and J lost 5, with 10 bases in between. CDR3 size: 14 residues. This chain's CDR3 is CASSLMWSDNEQFF. Written as DNA, the CDR3 is TGTGCCAGCAGCTTAATGTGGAGTGACAATGAGCAGTTCTTC.

A few counts support this clone. This chain links TRBV6-1 with TRBJ2-2; D not certain. The germline V gene has CDR1 MNHNS and CDR2 SASEGT. The CDR3 totals 15 residues. Trimming removed 4 bases at V and 3 bases at J, with 12 bases between. The CDR3 region is CASSVSYLDTGELFF. The CDR3 nucleotides read TGTGCCAGCAGTGTTTCCTACCTAGACACCGGGGAGCTGTTTTTT.

V is TRBV5-3 and J is TRBJ1-5, with TRBD1 matching 7 bases. TRBV5-3 is an ORF for which the function is uncertain. The V segment lost 6 bases and the J segment 9 bases; nucleotides outside the gene matches: 12. CDR3 size: 14 residues. The CDR3 DNA reads as TGTGCCAGAACTCGGTCAGGGGGATGGGGGCCCCAGCATTTT. Its translation: CARTRSGGWGPQHF.